One and the same sample provided the 4 T cell receptor beta chains below, sequenced in a study of post-analysis software for immune sequencing data. Broader study findings: A few TRBV segments occurring more often in patients than controls included TRBV5-6, TRBV5-1 and TRBV20-1.

Sequencing libraries made from TCR beta cDNA carried unique molecular identifiers. TCRdb independently ran MiXCR on the PCR reads; one entry per CDR3 protein. There are more than 500,000 distinct CDR3 sequences in the sample; around a third occur only once, and under 7% lies in the top ten. No antigen is known for these receptors. Sequencing was performed on blood. The receptor set was obtained from a girl under 18 with multiple sclerosis.

The chain is built from TRBV10-3 and TRBJ2-3; D perhaps matches TRBD1 (6 bases). The CDR3 has 14 amino acids. Germline lookup yields CDR1 ENHRY and CDR2 SYGVKD. V dropped 4 bases and J dropped 0 bases, with 8 bases sitting between them. The CDR3 region has the DNA TGTGCCATCAGTGGTGGGACAAGCACAGATACGCAGTATTTT. Translated: CAISGGTSTDTQYF.

This clonotype was observed a handful of times. The V gene is TRBV7-9, the J gene TRBJ1-1; D remains unclear. V dropped 0 bases and J dropped 5 bases, with 7 bases sitting between them. CDR3 length: 13 amino acids. Germline V lookup: CDR1 SEHNR, CDR2 FQNEAQ (reference sequence). CDR3 sequence (DNA): TGTGCCAGCAGCTTAGCTTTAACGACTGAAGCTTTCTTT. Its translation is CASSLALTTEAFF.

The chain joins TRBV7-8 to TRBJ1-1, with D perhaps matching TRBD1 (5 bases). V lost 4 bases to trimming and J lost 6 bases, with 15 bases between them. This CDR3 contains 14 residues. Germline V lookup: CDR1 SGHVS, CDR2 FQNEAQ. The CDR3 loop reads CASSWGQQAAEAFF. CDR3 in DNA: TGTGCCAGCAGCTGGGGCCAACAGGCGGCTGAAGCTTTCTTT.

J is TRBJ1-1 and V is TRBV7-6, with no clear D. There are 13 residues in the CDR3. Trimming took 2 bases from V and 11 from J, leaving 15 bases between them. From germline, CDR1 is SGHVS and CDR2 FNYEAQ. CDR3 residues: CASSLREGNTAFF. The CDR3 nucleotides are TGTGCCAGCAGCTTAAGGGAAGGGAATACGGCTTTCTTT.